The 21 T cell receptor beta chains listed next were all sequenced from one sample in a study of technical replicates of blood from a handful of donors. Assay: immunoSEQ multiplex PCR; the TCRdb copy retains only in-frame clones and omits some. The table records about 72,000 clones, roughly 89% of them present only once. The sequenced sample consisted of T cells isolated from PBMCs. These receptors were collected from a human donor in good health.

This sequence joins TRBV15 and TRBJ2-1; possibly TRBD2 for D (6 bases). V was cut by 5 bases and J by 10 bases, with 21 bases left in between. The germline V gene encodes CDR1 LNHNV and CDR2 YYDKDF (reference sequence). CDR3 length: 15 residues. The CDR3 DNA sequence: TGTGCCACCAGCCCCCTGGCTAGCTCGGGGAGGGAGCAGTTCTTC. It translates to CATSPLASSGREQFF.

The rearrangement joins TRBV6-5 to TRBJ2-1, with a possible D match to TRBD1 (5 bases). The length of the CDR3 is 14 residues. V was clipped by 0 bases and J by 4 bases, with 7 bases between them. Looked up from germline, CDR1 is MNHEY and CDR2 is SVGAGI. CDR3 amino acids: CASSYSTVYNEQFF. CDR3 nucleotides: TGTGCCAGCAGTTACTCGACAGTATACAATGAGCAGTTCTTC.

The chain is built from TRBV29-1 and TRBJ2-7; the D gene is possibly TRBD2 (5 bases). The germline gives CDR1 SQVTM, CDR2 ANQGSEA. Trimming shortened V by 5 bases and J by 2 bases, and 7 bases separated the two germline ends. The CDR3 extends over 11 amino acids. The DNA of the CDR3 is TGCAGCGTTACCGGGACCTACGAGCAGTACTTC. Translating gives CSVTGTYEQYF.

The chain carries TRBV4-3 and TRBJ2-1, with 14 bases that match TRBD2. The CDR3 runs to 17 residues. After removal of 9 bases from V and 1 base from J, the junction contained 8 bases not matched to a gene. Per the germline V gene, CDR1 is LGHNA and CDR2 is YSLEER. CDR3 DNA sequence: TGCGCCAGTGCACCCGGGACTAGCGGGAGTTCCTACAATGAGCAGTTCTTC. Protein product: CASAPGTSGSSYNEQFF.

The V call is TRBV11-2, the J call TRBJ2-2; 14 bases agree with TRBD2. This CDR3 region has 19 residues. Germline CDR1 SGHAT, CDR2 FQNNGV. V shed 8 bases and J 3 bases; nucleotides not matched to a gene: 14. The CDR3 DNA follows: TGTGCCAGCGCGCTACTGGGACTAGCGGGGGTTGTGGACACCGGGGAGCTGTTTTTT. Protein sequence: CASALLGLAGVVDTGELFF.

This chain joins TRBV5-1 and TRBJ1-1; the D is unclear. Trimming removed 1 base from V and 2 bases from J, with 9 bases in between. Germline assignment: CDR1 SGHRS and CDR2 YFSETQ. This CDR3 comprises 14 residues. The CDR3 DNA reads TGCGCCAGCAGCTTGAACCAGGTCAACACTGAAGCTTTCTTT. This codes for CASSLNQVNTEAFF.

The rearrangement uses TRBV13 and TRBJ1-1; D not certain. CDR1 and CDR2 from the germline V gene are PRHDT and FYEKMQ (reference sequence). Trimming removed 3 bases from V and 5 bases from J, with 10 bases in between. This CDR3 has 13 residues. The CDR3 DNA reads as TGTGCCAGCAGCTTGGAGTCTTCTACTGAAGCTTTCTTT. Translating gives CASSLESSTEAFF.

This clone was observed a single time. This chain links TRBV29-1 with TRBJ2-1; TRBD1 aligns across 8 bases. The CDR3 has 13 residues. J gave up 9 bases and V 5 bases, and 9 bases lay outside the gene matches. Per the germline V gene, CDR1 is SQVTM and CDR2 is ANQGSEA. This CDR3 reads CSVLGQGIIEQFF. The DNA of the CDR3 is TGCAGCGTTCTTGGACAGGGAATAATTGAGCAGTTCTTC.

V is TRBV9 and J is TRBJ2-7, with D perhaps TRBD2 (6 bases). This CDR3 has 15 residues. V was shortened by 4 bases and J by 2 bases, with 16 bases between the two germline ends. Per germline, CDR1 SGDLS and CDR2 YYNGEE. The CDR3 DNA sequence: TGTGCCAGCAGCCCCCGTGCTAGCGTGGCCTACGAGCAGTACTTC. Its translation is CASSPRASVAYEQYF.

The chain couples TRBV5-1 to TRBJ2-7, with 7 bases aligning to TRBD1. The CDR3 loop spans 15 amino acids. Trimming cost V 4 bases and J 2 bases; bases outside gene matches: 9. Germline lookup yields CDR1 SGHRS and CDR2 YFSETQ. CDR3 sequence: CASSTPDRNPYEQYF. Written as DNA, the CDR3 is TGCGCCAGCAGCACCCCGGACAGGAATCCCTACGAGCAGTACTTC.

J is TRBJ2-2 and V is TRBV6-5; no clear D gene. The CDR3 runs to 14 residues. Between the trimmed V and J ends, which lost 6 bases and 0 bases, there was a span of 8 bases. Germline CDR1 MNHEY, CDR2 SVGAGI. The CDR3 reads CASRRPANTGELFF. The CDR3 region has the DNA TGTGCCAGCAGGAGGCCCGCGAACACCGGGGAGCTGTTTTTT.

V gene TRBV5-1 combines with J gene TRBJ1-5; D is uncertain. V lost 5 bases and J lost 7, with 10 bases in between. Germline lookup yields CDR1 SGHRS and CDR2 YFSETQ. The CDR3 is 12 amino acids. The CDR3 spells CASSTGRQPQHF. CDR3 in DNA: TGCGCCAGCAGTACGGGGAGGCAGCCCCAGCATTTT. Complete variable domain (other parts from reference TRBV5-1 and TRBJ1-5): KAGVTQTPRYLIKTRGQQVTLSCSPISGHRSVSWYQQTPGQGLQFLFEYFSETQRNKGNFPGRFSGRQFSNSRSEMNVSTLELGDSALYLCASSTGRQPQHFGDGTRLSIL.

The genes are TRBV4-2 and TRBJ2-3; D not resolved. The CDR3 length is 15 residues. Trimming took 5 bases from V and 0 from J, leaving 12 bases between them. Germline-derived CDR1 and CDR2 are LGHNA and YNFKEQ. CDR3 in amino acids: CASSSHSTSTDTQYF. The CDR3 DNA follows: TGTGCCAGCAGCTCCCATTCCACTAGCACAGATACGCAGTATTTT.

This chain uses TRBV6-5 with TRBJ2-7, with 9 nucleotides matching TRBD1. Losses at the gene ends were 0 bases for V and 5 bases for J; bases not matched to a gene: 5. Germline-derived CDR1 and CDR2 are MNHEY and SVGAGI. This CDR3 contains 15 residues. CDR3 sequence: CASSYSGTGLHEQYF. CDR3 DNA: TGTGCCAGCAGTTACTCCGGGACAGGGCTCCACGAGCAGTACTTC.

V usage is TRBV19 and J usage is TRBJ2-7; TRBD2 might be the D (6 bases). V was shortened by 5 bases and J by 2 bases, with 10 bases between the two germline ends. Germline V lookup: CDR1 LNHDA, CDR2 SQIVND (reference sequence). The CDR3 runs to 13 residues. The CDR3 nucleotides read TGTGCCAGTAGTGGAGGGTTTGCCTACGAGCAGTACTTC. Translated, it gives CASSGGFAYEQYF. The whole variable domain, filled in from reference TRBV19 and TRBJ2-7, reads DGGITQSPKYLFRKEGQNVTLSCEQNLNHDAMYWYRQDPGQGLRLIYYSQIVNDFQKGDIAEGYSVSREKKESFPLTVTSAQKNPTAFYLCASSGGFAYEQYFGPGTRLTVT.

This clone has more than one count but fewer than ten. The CDR3 DNA is TGTGCCTGGAGCCGTGGAATAAACAGGGACACTGAAGCTTTCTTT. It specifies CAWSRGINRDTEAFF. This chain links TRBV30 with TRBJ1-1, with D possibly matching TRBD1 (6 bases). CDR3 length: 15 residues. Trimming took off 3 bases at V and 3 bases at J, with 17 bases between the two ends. Germline-derived CDR1 and CDR2 are GTSNPN and SVGIG (reference sequence).

V usage is TRBV5-6 and J usage is TRBJ2-6, with D possibly matching TRBD1 (6 bases). The CDR3 spans 16 residues. CDR1 is SGHDT and CDR2 is YYEEEE in the germline V gene. Trimming left V 6 bases short and J 0 bases short, with 13 bases between. CDR3 coding DNA: TGTGCCAGCAACATACAGGGTAGCTCTGGGGCCAACGTCCTGACTTTC. It is translated as CASNIQGSSGANVLTF.

J is TRBJ1-3 and V is TRBV2; D might be TRBD1 (5 bases). Between the trimmed V and J ends, which lost 0 bases and 3 bases, there was a span of 12 bases. Germline V lookup: CDR1 SNHLY, CDR2 FYNNEI. The CDR3 has 16 residues. The CDR3 DNA reads TGTGCCAGCAGTGAAGCATATGGGGCGGTTGGAAACACCATATATTTT. This sequence encodes CASSEAYGAVGNTIYF.

The V call is TRBV5-4, the J call TRBJ2-7, with D possibly matching TRBD1 (6 bases). Germline V lookup: CDR1 SGHNT, CDR2 YYREEE (reference sequence). The germline V and J ends were trimmed by 3 bases and 3 bases, with 13 bases remaining between them. The CDR3 covers 14 residues. CDR3 sequence: CASSSSTGFYEQYF. The CDR3 DNA reads as TGTGCCAGCAGCTCCTCGACAGGATTCTACGAGCAGTACTTC.

The rearrangement joins TRBV11-3 to TRBJ2-7, with 7 bases lining up with TRBD2. This CDR3 contains 13 residues. Per the germline V gene, CDR1 is SGHNT and CDR2 is YENEEA. V lost 1 base, J lost 4 bases, and 1 base stayed unmatched. The DNA for the CDR3 is TGTGCCAGCAGCTTAGCGGGACTATACGAGCAGTACTTC. It translates to CASSLAGLYEQYF. Based on the CDR3 plus reference TRBV11-3 and TRBJ2-7, the full variable domain is EAGVVQSPRYKIIEKKQPVAFWCNPISGHNTLYWYLQNLGQGPELLIRYENEEAVDDSQLPKDRFSAERLKGVDSTLKIQPAELGDSAVYLCASSLAGLYEQYFGPGTRLTVT.

J is TRBJ2-7 and V is TRBV6-4, with 7 bases identical to TRBD2. Trimming cost V 4 bases and J 2 bases; bases outside gene matches: 8. The germline V gene encodes CDR1 MRHNA and CDR2 SNTAGT. This CDR3 is 15 amino acids long. The CDR3 loop is CASSVEASGPYEQYF. The CDR3 DNA follows: TGTGCCAGCAGTGTTGAGGCTAGCGGTCCCTACGAGCAGTACTTC.